This entry lists 24 T cell receptor beta chains sequenced from one sample in a study of patients and donors after allogeneic stem cell transplantation. TCRdb re-called the RT-PCR reads through MiXCR, storing one row per CDR3 protein. This table holds roughly 880,000 distinct CDR3 sequences, approximately 19% found once. Material: blood, either unsorted or a sorted T cell fraction (not recorded which). Receptor source: a human donor who was either an allogeneic HSCT recipient or a stem cell or donor lymphocyte infusion donor (not recorded which). It is not recorded whose cells these are; they may come from a transplant donor.

This clonotype came up a few times. V gene TRBV5-1 combines with J gene TRBJ2-3, with D tentatively TRBD1 (6 bases). Trimming pared 0 bases from V and 4 bases from J, leaving 12 bases between. This CDR3 is 15 amino acids long. From germline, CDR1 is SGHRS and CDR2 YFSETQ. CDR3 sequence reads: CASSLETRGADTQYF. The DNA for the CDR3 is TGCGCCAGCAGCTTGGAAACCAGGGGCGCAGATACGCAGTATTTT.

The rearrangement uses TRBV7-2 and TRBJ1-2, with TRBD1 identical over 7 bases. With 1 base clipped from V and 7 bases from J, the junction kept 3 bases outside the gene matches. CDR1 SGHTA and CDR2 FQGNSA come from the germline V gene. The CDR3 is 13 residues long. CDR3 bases: TGTGCCAGCAGCTTAGAAGGGGGCATTGGCTACACCTTC. Its protein product is CASSLEGGIGYTF. The whole variable domain, filled in from reference TRBV7-2 and TRBJ1-2, reads GAGVSQSPSNKVTEKGKDVELRCDPISGHTALYWYRQSLGQGLEFLIYFQGNSAPDKSGLPSDRFSAERTGGSVSTLTIQRTQQEDSAVYLCASSLEGGIGYTFGSGTRLTVV.

The chain is built from TRBV11-2 and TRBJ1-5; D is possibly TRBD1 (6 bases). The CDR3 length is 15 residues. CDR1 and CDR2 (germline): SGHAT, FQNNGV. V was pared by 4 bases and J by 1 base, with 11 bases between. The chain's CDR3 is CASSSPTGSNQPQHF. The CDR3, as DNA: TGTGCCAGCAGCTCCCCAACAGGGAGCAATCAGCCCCAGCATTTT.

This rearrangement joins TRBV6-1 to TRBJ1-1, with D unclear. CDR1 and CDR2 (germline): MNHNS, SASEGT. CDR3 length: 14 residues. V lost 6 bases to trimming and J lost 4 bases, with 15 bases between them. CDR3 amino acids: CASRAPRGGTEAFF. CDR3 DNA: TGTGCCAGCAGAGCCCCCAGAGGAGGCACTGAAGCTTTCTTT.

This clonotype was seen a few times. The rearrangement links TRBV3-1 to TRBJ1-1; perhaps TRBD1 as D (5 bases). This CDR3 contains 13 residues. Germline V gene lookup returns CDR1 LGHDT and CDR2 YNNKEL (reference sequence). V dropped 0 bases and J dropped 4 bases, with 6 bases sitting between them. CDR3 in DNA: TGTGCCAGCAGCCAAGAAGGGGTCACTGAAGCTTTCTTT. This codes for CASSQEGVTEAFF.

This clonotype turned up a few times. The chain has TRBV11-2 and TRBJ1-3; 7 bases agree with TRBD1. This CDR3 is 14 amino acids long. Germline trimming cut 8 bases from V and 3 bases from J; bases unmatched to any gene: 7. Germline-derived CDR1 and CDR2 are SGHAT and FQNNGV. CDR3 nucleotides: TGTGCCAGCGACAGGGATGGTTTTGGAAACACCATATATTTT. Translation gives CASDRDGFGNTIYF.

The chain links TRBV2 to TRBJ1-5; D not certain. Germline CDR1 and CDR2: SNHLY and FYNNEI. CDR3 size: 15 residues. The ends were cut back, 11 bases at V and 1 base at J, with 18 bases in the middle. CDR3 nucleotides: TGTGCCTCCGATTCGGACGGGATAAGCAATCAGCCCCAGCATTTT. It is translated as CASDSDGISNQPQHF.

This rearrangement joins TRBV4-2 to TRBJ2-7; D is possibly TRBD1 (5 bases). Germline loops: CDR1 LGHNA, CDR2 YNFKEQ. Trimming left V 0 bases short and J 3 bases short, with 12 bases between. The CDR3 contains 15 residues. The CDR3 region is CASSQDLGAYYEQYF. The CDR3 bases are TGTGCCAGCAGCCAAGATCTTGGGGCCTACTACGAGCAGTACTTC.

This clonotype was picked up a small number of times. V gene TRBV4-1 combines with J gene TRBJ2-7; D not certain. The V end lost 0 bases, the J end lost 7 bases, and 13 bases lay between the germline ends. Germline CDR1 is MGHRA and CDR2 is YSYEKL. The CDR3 has 14 amino acids. CDR3 nucleotide sequence: TGCGCCAGCAGCCAAGATAGAGTGAGCCGGGAGCAGTACTTC. Residues: CASSQDRVSREQYF.

This clonotype has just a few counts. The V call is TRBV5-1, the J call TRBJ2-3, with 7 bases identical to TRBD2. The V gene's germline CDR1 is SGHRS and CDR2 YFSETQ. J lost 3 bases, V lost 6 bases, and 10 bases had no gene match. This CDR3 spans 15 amino acids. Written as DNA, the CDR3 is TGCGCCAGCACCCTGCAAGCGGGGACTACAGATACGCAGTATTTT. This encodes CASTLQAGTTDTQYF.

This clonotype was picked up a small number of times. Its ends do not fully match the called genes, so a read error is possible. The V and J genes are TRBV15 and TRBJ1-5; possibly TRBD1 for D (5 bases). The V gene's germline CDR1 is LNHNV and CDR2 YYDKDF (reference sequence). This CDR3 comprises 13 residues. CDR3 sequence reads: CATSRDGITGRDF. The CDR3 bases are TGTGCCACCAGCAGAGATGGGATAACAGGCAGGGATTTT.

The chain has TRBV3-1 and TRBJ1-5; D uncertain. CDR1 LGHDT and CDR2 YNNKEL come from the germline V gene (reference sequence). Trimming stripped 4 bases from V and 4 bases from J, with 11 bases between. The CDR3 covers 14 residues. The CDR3 DNA is TGTGCCAGCAGCCCCGGGCAGGAAAATCAGCCCCAGCATTTT. As protein: CASSPGQENQPQHF.

This chain joins TRBV20-1 and TRBJ1-5; TRBD1 aligns across 8 bases. From germline, CDR1 is DFQATT and CDR2 SNEGSKA (reference sequence). V lost 0 bases to trimming and J lost 6 bases; unmatched junction nucleotides: 4. There are 14 residues in the CDR3. Written as DNA, the CDR3 is TGCAGTGCTAGAGAGCAGGGGGCTCGTCAGCCCCAGCATTTT. Amino acids: CSAREQGARQPQHF.

The table lists this clonotype with many counts. The V and J genes are TRBV4-2 and TRBJ2-3; 9 bases match TRBD2. The CDR3 sequence is 17 residues long. The V gene end was trimmed by 3 bases and the J gene end by 3 bases; junction bases not matched to a gene: 10. CDR1 and CDR2 from the germline V gene are LGHNA and YNFKEQ. This CDR3 reads CASSQGGSGRGTDTQYF. CDR3 sequence (DNA): TGTGCCAGCAGCCAGGGCGGTAGCGGGAGAGGTACAGATACGCAGTATTTT.

The sample holds a few counts of this clonotype. The genes are TRBV7-6 and TRBJ2-1; the match to TRBD2 covers 9 bases. Per the germline V gene, CDR1 is SGHVS and CDR2 is FNYEAQ. J lost 9 bases, V lost 5 bases, and 8 bases had no gene match. CDR3 length: 14 residues. CDR3 amino acids: CASSPSGTGGEQFF. CDR3 nucleotide sequence: TGTGCCAGCAGCCCTAGCGGGACCGGGGGTGAGCAGTTCTTC. The full variable domain, in which reference TRBV7-6 and TRBJ2-1 provide the parts outside the CDR3, is GAGVSQSPRYKVTKRGQDVALRCDPISGHVSLYWYRQALGQGPEFLTYFNYEAQQDKSGLPNDRFSAERPEGSISTLTIQRTEQRDSAMYRCASSPSGTGGEQFFGPGTRLTVL.

This clonotype was counted many times. The V and J genes are TRBV3-1 and TRBJ1-3; no clear D. V dropped 0 bases and J dropped 2 bases, with 8 bases sitting between them. The CDR3 length is 15 residues. Germline CDR1 LGHDT, CDR2 YNNKEL (reference sequence). The CDR3 nucleotides are TGTGCCAGCAGCCAAGATGGGAGTACTGGAAACACCATATATTTT. Amino acids: CASSQDGSTGNTIYF.

This clonotype turned up a few times. The chain employs TRBV5-5 and TRBJ1-2; the D is unclear. The CDR3 is made up of 12 amino acids. The germline V gene encodes CDR1 SGHKS and CDR2 YYEKEE (reference sequence). The V end lost 1 base, the J end lost 6 bases, and 7 bases lay between the germline ends. The CDR3 protein is CASSLSQHGYTF. The CDR3 nucleotides are TGTGCCAGCAGCTTGTCCCAGCATGGCTACACCTTC.

The sample holds a few counts of this clonotype. The chain uses TRBV4-2 and TRBJ1-2, with D possibly TRBD1 on 5 matching bases. Trimming cost V 1 base and J 1 base, with 10 bases left between them. This CDR3 contains 15 residues. Germline CDR1 LGHNA, CDR2 YNFKEQ. Here the CDR3 reads CASSQVWGDNYGYTF. CDR3 DNA: TGTGCCAGCAGCCAAGTGTGGGGGGATAACTATGGCTACACCTTC.

This clonotype was found a few times. J is TRBJ1-3 and V is TRBV9; 7 positions agree with TRBD1. Germline V CDR1 and CDR2: SGDLS, YYNGEE. J lost 2 bases, V lost 3 bases, and 2 bases had no gene match. The CDR3 extends over 14 amino acids. The CDR3 DNA reads TGTGCCAGCAGCGCCGACAGGGCTGGAAACACCATATATTTT. Residues: CASSADRAGNTIYF.

CDR3: CASSLSLDSLSYNEQFF. CDR3 DNA sequence: TGCGCCAGCAGCTTGAGTCTGGACAGCCTCTCCTACAATGAGCAGTTCTTC. The chain employs TRBV5-1 and TRBJ2-1; D possibly corresponds to TRBD1 (6 bases). The CDR3 runs to 17 residues. Per the germline V gene, CDR1 is SGHRS and CDR2 is YFSETQ. Deletions cut 1 base from V and 0 bases from J, with 14 bases between.

This chain uses TRBV9 with TRBJ1-6; D is possibly TRBD1 (6 bases). This CDR3 has 12 amino acids. V lost 7 bases to trimming and J lost 11 bases, with 13 bases between them. Germline V gene data show CDR1 as SGDLS and CDR2 as YYNGEE. CDR3 amino acids: CASGTPPTPLHF. CDR3 coding DNA: TGTGCCAGCGGGACACCGCCAACACCCCTCCACTTT.

This clonotype has a single count. The rearrangement uses TRBV7-8 and TRBJ1-1; D might be TRBD1 (6 bases). This CDR3 is built from 16 residues. The V gene's germline CDR1 is SGHVS and CDR2 FQNEAQ. Trimming removed 5 bases at V and 0 bases at J, with 16 bases between. The CDR3, as DNA: TGTGCCAGCAGCATAGAGGGAAGGGGGATGAACACTGAAGCTTTCTTT. This gives the protein CASSIEGRGMNTEAFF. Full variable domain (missing parts from reference TRBV7-8 and TRBJ1-1): GAGVSQSPRYKVAKRGQDVALRCDPISGHVSLFWYQQALGQGPEFLTYFQNEAQLDKSGLPSDRFFAERPEGSVSTLKIQRTQQEDSAVYLCASSIEGRGMNTEAFFGQGTRLTVV.

The chain joins TRBV9 to TRBJ2-2; D is undetermined. Looked up from germline, CDR1 is SGDLS and CDR2 is YYNGEE. V was pared by 4 bases and J by 3 bases, with 7 bases between. This CDR3 has 13 residues. The CDR3 DNA is TGTGCCAGCAGCAGAGACTACACCGGGGAGCTGTTTTTT. Its translation: CASSRDYTGELFF.

In this sample, this clonotype turned up many times. The chain recombines TRBV10-3 with TRBJ1-2; D not certain. The CDR3 covers 15 residues. CDR1 and CDR2 from the germline V gene are ENHRY and SYGVKD. The V end lost 3 bases, the J end lost 2 bases, and 13 bases lay between the germline ends. The CDR3 bases are TGTGCCATCAGTGATTCAGCACAGCGCAACTATGGCTACACCTTC. Its translation is CAISDSAQRNYGYTF.